What follows are 31 T cell receptor beta chains derived from one specimen sequenced in a study of OX40 agonist ivuxolimab in advanced cancers. Sequencing used immunoSEQ multiplex PCR; TCRdb keeps in-frame clones, though not all of them. The sample contains fewer than 60,000 clones, 70% to 85% of which appear only once. The material was CD4+ or CD8+ T cells sorted from blood, obtained in a trial of the OX40 agonist ivuxolimab. These receptors were taken from an adult with an advanced solid tumor such as melanoma, head and neck, liver or kidney cancer.

This sequence joins TRBV5-4 and TRBJ2-7; possible D gene TRBD1, 5 bases. Germline CDR1 is SGHNT and CDR2 is YYREEE (reference sequence). This CDR3 region has 12 residues. The V gene lost 4 bases and the J gene lost 4 bases, with 9 bases spanning the gap. DNA of the CDR3: TGTGCCAGCAGCATAGGGGTTTACGAGCAGTACTTC. Its protein is CASSIGVYEQYF. Using reference TRBV5-4 and TRBJ2-7 for the parts outside the CDR3, the full variable domain is ETGVTQSPTHLIKTRGQQVTLRCSSQSGHNTVSWYQQALGQGPQFIFQYYREEENGRGNFPPRFSGLQFPNYSSELNVNALELDDSALYLCASSIGVYEQYFGPGTRLTVT.

This sequence joins TRBV28 and TRBJ1-1; a weak D match, TRBD1 (5 bases). The germline CDR1 and CDR2 sequences are MDHEN and SYDVKM. This CDR3 spans 15 amino acids. Trimming took off 3 bases at V and 1 base at J, with 12 bases between the two ends. CDR3 nucleotides: TGTGCCAGCAGTTTGGCGGGGCAACCGAACACTGAAGCTTTCTTT. Its protein product is CASSLAGQPNTEAFF.

The CDR3 spells CASSRLNSPLHF. CDR3 coding DNA: TGTGCCAGCAGTCGACTTAATTCACCCCTCCACTTT. The chain combines TRBV27 with TRBJ1-6; no clear D gene. Trimming took off 5 bases at V and 6 bases at J, with 5 bases between the two ends. CDR3 length equals 12 residues. The germline V gene encodes CDR1 MNHEY and CDR2 SMNVEV (reference sequence).

The chain joins TRBV28 to TRBJ2-1; D may be TRBD2 (6 bases). CDR1 is MDHEN and CDR2 is SYDVKM in the germline V gene. V lost 5 bases and J 7 bases, leaving 15 bases between the germline ends. The CDR3 spans 14 residues. The CDR3 reads CASSRPPGENEQFF. In nucleotides, the CDR3 is TGTGCCAGCAGTCGGCCTCCGGGGGAGAATGAGCAGTTCTTC.

The V call is TRBV7-9, the J call TRBJ2-7; 7 positions match TRBD1. This CDR3 contains 12 residues. The germline gives CDR1 SEHNR, CDR2 FQNEAQ (reference sequence). V shed 5 bases and J 10 bases; nucleotides not matched to a gene: 8. The CDR3 DNA sequence: TGTGCCAGCAGCCTCTCGGGACAGCCTCAGTACTTC. This translates into CASSLSGQPQYF.

This chain connects TRBV6-1 to TRBJ2-7; tentatively, D is TRBD1 or TRBD2 (5 bases each). Germline values: CDR1 MNHNS, CDR2 SASEGT. With 2 bases removed from V and 3 bases from J, the gap between germline ends came to 20 bases. The CDR3 sequence is 17 residues long. The CDR3 sequence is CASSERARPGTGYEQYF. Here the CDR3 DNA reads TGTGCCAGCAGTGAAAGGGCCCGCCCCGGGACGGGCTACGAGCAGTACTTC.

V is TRBV28 and J is TRBJ2-7; 7 nucleotides line up with TRBD2. There are 13 residues in the CDR3. In germline, CDR1 is MDHEN, CDR2 SYDVKM. The junction had 7 bases not matched to a gene; V was cut back by 8 bases and J by 3 bases. In DNA form, the CDR3 reads TGTGCCAGCTTCGTCCCGGGGGGCTACGAGCAGTACTTC. This codes for CASFVPGGYEQYF.

The CDR3 bases are TGTGCCAGCAACAACAGGGGCCGCGGGCTGGGCTACACCTTC. It encodes CASNNRGRGLGYTF. V gene TRBV2 combines with J gene TRBJ1-2; 7 bases are a match to TRBD1. The CDR3 has 14 amino acids. The ends lost 7 bases at V and 8 bases at J; junction bases unmatched: 13. Germline CDR1 reads SNHLY; CDR2 reads FYNNEI.

The chain carries TRBV7-2 and TRBJ1-2; 7 nucleotides agree with TRBD1. V was pared by 4 bases and J by 2 bases, with 7 bases of the junction left unmatched. The CDR3 consists of 15 residues. CDR1 and CDR2 from the germline V gene are SGHTA and FQGNSA. The CDR3 DNA reads TGTGCCAGCAGCTCCAGGGGGGGGTCGAACTATGGCTACACCTTC. Translating it yields CASSSRGGSNYGYTF.

The J gene is TRBJ2-5, the V gene TRBV19, with 10 bases fitting TRBD1. Per the germline V gene, CDR1 is LNHDA and CDR2 is SQIVND (reference sequence). The CDR3 runs to 14 residues. Losses at the gene ends were 6 bases for V and 5 bases for J; bases not matched to a gene: 6. The CDR3 loop is CASSRGTGVETQYF. In DNA form, the CDR3 reads TGTGCCAGTAGCCGTGGGACAGGGGTGGAGACCCAGTACTTC. Filled out from reference TRBV19 and TRBJ2-5, the complete variable domain reads DGGITQSPKYLFRKEGQNVTLSCEQNLNHDAMYWYRQDPGQGLRLIYYSQIVNDFQKGDIAEGYSVSREKKESFPLTVTSAQKNPTAFYLCASSRGTGVETQYFGPGTRLLVL.

V is TRBV19 and J is TRBJ2-2; D unresolved. Germline values: CDR1 LNHDA, CDR2 SQIVND (reference sequence). The V and J ends lost 4 bases and 3 bases respectively, with 0 bases between them. The CDR3 has 11 amino acids. The CDR3 nucleotides are TGTGCCAGTAGTAACACCGGGGAGCTGTTTTTT. It codes for CASSNTGELFF. The whole variable domain, remainder taken from reference TRBV19 and TRBJ2-2, is DGGITQSPKYLFRKEGQNVTLSCEQNLNHDAMYWYRQDPGQGLRLIYYSQIVNDFQKGDIAEGYSVSREKKESFPLTVTSAQKNPTAFYLCASSNTGELFFGEGSRLTVL.

The chain links TRBV19 to TRBJ2-5; D is possibly TRBD2 (7 bases). The V gene's germline CDR1 is LNHDA and CDR2 SQIVND (reference sequence). The CDR3 length is 15 residues. V shed 6 bases and J shed 2 bases, with 16 bases lying between them. The DNA for the CDR3 is TGTGCCAGTAGAGGGGGGGGACGTAAACAAGAGACCCAGTACTTC. It yields the protein CASRGGGRKQETQYF.

This chain connects TRBV19 to TRBJ2-7; 9 nucleotides line up with TRBD2. This CDR3 spans 13 amino acids. Trimming at V came to 5 bases and at J to 4 bases, leaving 3 bases not matched to a gene. Per the germline V gene, CDR1 is LNHDA and CDR2 is SQIVND (reference sequence). This chain's CDR3 is CASSAGGRYEQYF. In DNA, the CDR3 is TGTGCCAGTAGTGCGGGAGGGCGGTACGAGCAGTACTTC.

This clone was seen more than once but under ten times. The chain links TRBV5-1 to TRBJ2-5; D is perhaps TRBD1 (6 bases). From germline, CDR1 is SGHRS and CDR2 YFSETQ. The CDR3 covers 16 residues. Deletions cut 4 bases from V and 5 bases from J, with 21 bases between. The CDR3 here is CASSRAAQTGLETQYF. The CDR3 region has the DNA TGCGCCAGCAGCCGGGCCGCCCAAACAGGGTTGGAGACCCAGTACTTC.

This clone was counted only a few times. The chain is built from TRBV30 and TRBJ1-5, with a tentative D call TRBD1 (5 bases). The V gene's germline CDR1 is GTSNPN and CDR2 SVGIG (reference sequence). The CDR3 runs 13 residues. V dropped 6 bases and J dropped 3 bases, with 12 bases sitting between them. The CDR3: CACSRQNNQPQHF. The CDR3 DNA is TGTGCCTGTTCGAGACAGAACAATCAGCCCCAGCATTTT.

The chain links TRBV6-1 to TRBJ1-1; D is ambiguous. This CDR3 has 9 residues. The germline CDR1 and CDR2 sequences are MNHNS and SASEGT. V dropped 5 bases and J dropped 12 bases, with 7 bases sitting between them. CDR3 region: CASSYGTFF. In DNA, the CDR3 is TGTGCCAGCAGTTATGGGACTTTCTTT.

The J gene is TRBJ2-6, the V gene TRBV14; no reliable D call. Germline-derived CDR1 and CDR2 are SGHDN and FVKESK. This CDR3 has 14 residues. Trimming removed 3 bases from V and 1 base from J, with 4 bases in between. The CDR3 loop reads CASSHLSGANVLTF. The DNA of the CDR3 is TGTGCCAGCAGCCACCTTTCTGGGGCCAACGTCCTGACTTTC.

The chain carries TRBV6-5 and TRBJ2-1; 13 nucleotides match TRBD2. The CDR3 is 14 residues long. V gave up 5 bases and J gave up 10 bases; unmatched junction bases: 5. CDR1 and CDR2 from the germline V gene are MNHEY and SVGAGI. The CDR3 sequence: CASSTSGGDHEQFF. CDR3 sequence (DNA): TGTGCCAGCAGTACTAGCGGGGGGGATCACGAGCAGTTCTTC.

This clone was counted between two and nine times. V and J are TRBV10-1 and TRBJ1-5; D not certain. Germline CDR1 is WNHNN and CDR2 is SYGVQD (reference sequence). The CDR3 loop spans 13 amino acids. The V end was cut by 8 bases, the J end by 5 bases, with 13 bases between. CDR3 DNA: TGCGCCAGCTCGGCAGTGAGGGATCAGCCCCAGCATTTT. Translated, it gives CASSAVRDQPQHF.

V is TRBV7-4 and J is TRBJ2-2; D is unclear. The germline V and J ends were trimmed by 1 base and 5 bases, with 8 bases remaining between them. CDR3 length: 14 amino acids. Germline-derived CDR1 and CDR2 are SGHVT and SQSDAQ. The CDR3 protein is CASSLGVLTGELFF. CDR3 DNA: TGTGCCAGCAGCTTAGGGGTTTTGACCGGGGAGCTGTTTTTT.

About this clone itself: A much larger clone lies a single base off, so this may be a read error. J is TRBJ2-5 and V is TRBV7-3; D assignment may be TRBD1 or TRBD2 (5 bases each). CDR3 length equals 16 residues. Per germline, CDR1 SGHTA and CDR2 FQGTGA. DNA for the CDR3: TGTGCCAGCAGCTTAACACCGGGGCTCCTGGGGGAGATCCAGTACTTC. This translates into CASSLTPGLLGEIQYF.

V is TRBV5-1 and J is TRBJ2-1; 11 bases are a match to TRBD2. Germline-derived CDR1 and CDR2 are SGHRS and YFSETQ. The junction had 5 bases not matched to a gene; V was cut back by 5 bases and J by 4 bases. CDR3 length: 15 amino acids. CDR3 loop: CASRSGLAAYNEQFF. CDR3 coding DNA: TGCGCCAGCAGGTCGGGACTAGCGGCATACAATGAGCAGTTCTTC. Drawing the rest from reference TRBV5-1 and TRBJ2-1, the complete variable domain is KAGVTQTPRYLIKTRGQQVTLSCSPISGHRSVSWYQQTPGQGLQFLFEYFSETQRNKGNFPGRFSGRQFSNSRSEMNVSTLELGDSALYLCASRSGLAAYNEQFFGPGTRLTVL.

This chain uses TRBV5-1 with TRBJ1-1; D ambiguous. Germline V gives CDR1 SGHRS, CDR2 YFSETQ. The CDR3 loop spans 16 amino acids. V gave up 0 bases and J gave up 5 bases, with 17 bases separating them. The CDR3 spells CASSLAKGEGGTEAFF. Here the CDR3 DNA reads TGCGCCAGCAGCTTGGCCAAGGGCGAGGGCGGGACTGAAGCTTTCTTT.

The rearrangement joins TRBV18 to TRBJ1-3, with TRBD1 identical over 10 bases. V shed 9 bases and J 0 bases; nucleotides not matched to a gene: 8. There are 16 residues in the CDR3. CDR1 is KGHSH, CDR2 LQKENI, per germline. CDR3 DNA sequence: TGTGCCAGTCATCCGGGACAGGGGAGCTCTGGAAACACCATATATTTT. Its protein is CASHPGQGSSGNTIYF. The full variable domain, rest sourced from reference TRBV18 and TRBJ1-3, is NAGVMQNPRHLVRRRGQEARLRCSPMKGHSHVYWYRQLPEEGLKFMVYLQKENIIDESGMPKERFSAEFPKEGPSILRIQQVVRGDSAAYFCASHPGQGSSGNTIYFGEGSWLTVV.

CDR3 sequence (DNA): TGTGCCATCAGGGGACAGGTTGTTAGCGGCTCCTACGAGCAGTACTTC. This sequence encodes CAIRGQVVSGSYEQYF. The chain couples TRBV10-3 to TRBJ2-7; 8 bases match TRBD1. Germline assignment: CDR1 ENHRY and CDR2 SYGVKD. This CDR3 is 16 amino acids long. V was clipped by 6 bases and J by 0 bases; unmatched bases: 10.

The chain has TRBV27 and TRBJ1-5, with D uncertain. Trimming left V 5 bases short and J 3 bases short, with 14 bases between. Germline lookup yields CDR1 MNHEY and CDR2 SMNVEV (reference sequence). This CDR3 is 15 amino acids long. The CDR3 DNA follows: TGTGCCAGCAGTCACTGGGCAGGTTCCAATCAGCCCCAGCATTTT. Translation gives CASSHWAGSNQPQHF.

This chain uses TRBV4-1 with TRBJ1-6, with TRBD1 matching over 7 bases. Trimming took 0 bases from V and 12 from J; bases not matched to a gene: 11. This CDR3 spans 16 amino acids. Germline-derived CDR1 and CDR2 are MGHRA and YSYEKL. CDR3 loop: CASSQDWGGAGGPLHF. The CDR3 DNA reads as TGCGCCAGCAGCCAAGATTGGGGCGGCGCAGGGGGACCCCTCCACTTT.

V is TRBV28 and J is TRBJ2-7, with D perhaps matching TRBD1 (5 bases). CDR3 length equals 12 residues. Trimming removed 4 bases at V and 3 bases at J, with 7 bases between. Germline CDR1 is MDHEN and CDR2 is SYDVKM. The CDR3 DNA follows: TGTGCCAGCAGTTCAGGGTTCTACGAGCAGTACTTC. It codes for CASSSGFYEQYF.

V and J are TRBV7-9 and TRBJ1-3, with TRBD1 matching over 8 bases. CDR3 size: 14 residues. V trimming: 6 bases; J trimming: 1 base; junction bases outside the gene matches: 2. Germline V gene data show CDR1 as SEHNR and CDR2 as FQNEAQ (reference sequence). The CDR3 sequence: CASRQGGSGNTIYF. DNA of the CDR3: TGTGCCAGCAGACAGGGGGGATCTGGAAACACCATATATTTT.

The chain joins TRBV6-1 to TRBJ2-7; D possibly corresponds to TRBD2 (7 bases). CDR1 is MNHNS, CDR2 SASEGT, per germline. This CDR3 has 18 residues. Trimming left V 1 base short and J 1 base short, with 20 bases between. CDR3 sequence reads: CASSEGNSWSGTSYEQYF. DNA for the CDR3: TGTGCCAGCAGTGAAGGCAACTCCTGGAGCGGGACATCCTACGAGCAGTACTTC.

The gene calls are TRBV6-6 and TRBJ1-1; no reliable D call. V lost 2 bases, J lost 1 base, and 5 bases lay in between. Germline lookup yields CDR1 MNHNY and CDR2 SVGAGI (reference sequence). The CDR3 has 13 residues. The CDR3 is CASSYLKNTEAFF. CDR3 in DNA: TGTGCCAGCAGTTACCTCAAGAACACTGAAGCTTTCTTT.